What follows are 11 T cell receptor beta chains derived from one specimen sequenced in a study of cytomegalovirus exposure and HLA in healthy donors. The primer mix had 60 Vbeta and 13 Jbeta primers. Libraries were prepared by immunoSEQ multiplex PCR; TCRdb keeps only in-frame clonotypes and omits some of them. The data show a few hundred thousand clones, roughly 90% seen once. The specimen sequenced was PBMCs. Every receptor here comes from a woman between 18 and 29 years old in good health and CMV-seronegative.

The sample holds a few counts of this clone. The rearrangement links TRBV2 to TRBJ2-1, with 8 bases matching TRBD2. Germline CDR1 and CDR2: SNHLY and FYNNEI. This CDR3 region has 12 residues. Losses at the gene ends were 9 bases for V and 10 bases for J; bases not matched to a gene: 8. Here the CDR3 reads CASSTGGREQFF. In DNA, the CDR3 is TGTGCCAGTAGTACGGGGGGGCGGGAGCAGTTCTTC. Variable domain in full (rest from reference TRBV2 and TRBJ2-1): EPEVTQTPSHQVTQMGQEVILRCVPISNHLYFYWYRQILGQKVEFLVSFYNNEISEKSEIFDDQFSVERPDGSNFTLKIRSTKLEDSAMYFCASSTGGREQFFGPGTRLTVL.

The J gene is TRBJ2-1, the V gene TRBV27, with TRBD2 matching over 9 bases. CDR1 and CDR2 (germline): MNHEY, SMNVEV (reference sequence). The CDR3 consists of 16 residues. Unmatched junction bases numbered 9, after V lost 1 base and J lost 8 bases. The CDR3 protein is CASSLYGGGALDEQFF. The CDR3, as DNA: TGTGCCAGCAGTTTATATGGCGGGGGGGCCTTGGATGAGCAGTTCTTC.

The chain uses TRBV11-2 and TRBJ2-7, with D hard to call. V was shortened by 1 base and J by 11 bases, with 9 bases between the two germline ends. Germline CDR1 SGHAT, CDR2 FQNNGV. The length of the CDR3 is 11 residues. This chain's CDR3 is CASSLGGSEYF. For the CDR3, the DNA is TGTGCCAGCAGCTTAGGTGGCAGTGAGTACTTC. The entire variable domain, with the rest obtained from reference TRBV11-2 and TRBJ2-7, is as follows: EAGVAQSPRYKIIEKRQSVAFWCNPISGHATLYWYQQILGQGPKLLIQFQNNGVVDDSQLPKDRFSAERLKGVDSTLKIQPAKLEDSAVYLCASSLGGSEYFGPGTRLTVT.

The chain joins TRBV25-1 to TRBJ1-2; perhaps TRBD1 as D (5 bases). Trimming removed 7 bases from V and 3 bases from J, with 12 bases in between. This CDR3 has 13 amino acids. The germline V gene has CDR1 MGHDK and CDR2 SYGVNS. The CDR3 bases are TGTGCCAGCACAGGGTCTCACTACTATGGCTACACCTTC. Translated: CASTGSHYYGYTF.

This chain connects TRBV6-1 to TRBJ1-2, with unresolved D. The CDR3 runs to 14 residues. Germline-derived CDR1 and CDR2 are MNHNS and SASEGT. The V and J ends lost 1 base and 2 bases respectively, with 8 bases between them. The CDR3 DNA reads TGTGCCAGCAGTGAAGAGACGGGAAACTATGGCTACACCTTC. Protein: CASSEETGNYGYTF.

This clone was seen a few times. The gene calls are TRBV7-3 and TRBJ2-7, with TRBD1 matching over 8 bases. The CDR3 is 13 amino acids. Germline-derived CDR1 and CDR2 are SGHTA and FQGTGA. V trimming: 5 bases; J trimming: 7 bases; junction bases outside the gene matches: 7. The CDR3 here is CASSPPGGREQYF. DNA of the CDR3: TGTGCCAGCAGCCCCCCAGGGGGCAGAGAGCAGTACTTC.

This chain's CDR3 is CASSFFPDRQFSGNTIYF. The CDR3, as DNA: TGTGCCAGCAGCTTTTTCCCAGATCGACAGTTCTCTGGAAACACCATATATTTT. The chain is built from TRBV11-2 and TRBJ1-3, with D possibly being TRBD1 (5 bases). Germline V lookup: CDR1 SGHAT, CDR2 FQNNGV. This CDR3 region has 18 residues. Trimming removed 3 bases from V and 0 bases from J, with 18 bases in between. Complete variable domain (other parts from reference TRBV11-2 and TRBJ1-3): EAGVAQSPRYKIIEKRQSVAFWCNPISGHATLYWYQQILGQGPKLLIQFQNNGVVDDSQLPKDRFSAERLKGVDSTLKIQPAKLEDSAVYLCASSFFPDRQFSGNTIYFGEGSWLTVV.

This rearrangement joins TRBV10-3 to TRBJ2-3, with D hard to call. From germline, CDR1 is ENHRY and CDR2 SYGVKD. V shed 0 bases and J shed 0 bases, with 7 bases lying between them. The CDR3 runs 15 residues. CDR3 sequence reads: CAISESPVSTDTQYF. CDR3 coding DNA: TGTGCCATCAGTGAGTCTCCCGTTAGCACAGATACGCAGTATTTT.

The chain couples TRBV9 to TRBJ2-7; 8 bases align to TRBD2. The CDR3 extends over 14 amino acids. CDR1 and CDR2 (germline): SGDLS, YYNGEE. Trimming took 0 bases from V and 5 from J; bases not matched to a gene: 4. The CDR3 DNA is TGTGCCAGCAGCGTAGATTCAGCGGGGGACGAGCAGTACTTC. Its protein is CASSVDSAGDEQYF.

With regard to this clone: Additional DNA sequences in this sample encode the identical CDR3. This chain uses TRBV7-2 with TRBJ2-3; 10 bases fit TRBD2. Trimming took 0 bases from V and 2 from J; bases not matched to a gene: 2. The CDR3 spans 16 residues. Germline V gene lookup returns CDR1 SGHTA and CDR2 FQGNSA. The DNA of the CDR3 is TGTGCCAGCAGCTTAGCGCTAGCGGGGGTCACAGATACGCAGTATTTT. Protein product: CASSLALAGVTDTQYF. Using reference TRBV7-2 and TRBJ2-3 for the parts outside the CDR3, the full variable domain is GAGVSQSPSNKVTEKGKDVELRCDPISGHTALYWYRQSLGQGLEFLIYFQGNSAPDKSGLPSDRFSAERTGGSVSTLTIQRTQQEDSAVYLCASSLALAGVTDTQYFGPGTRLTVL.

This chain uses TRBV5-4 with TRBJ2-1; weak D call: TRBD2 (6 bases). The V gene lost 1 base and the J gene lost 8 bases, with 19 bases spanning the gap. The CDR3 is made up of 16 amino acids. CDR1 SGHNT and CDR2 YYREEE come from the germline V gene (reference sequence). CDR3 DNA sequence: TGTGCCAGCAGCTTGTTTGGCGGGGTAATCCTCCATGAGCAGTTCTTC. The encoded protein is CASSLFGGVILHEQFF.